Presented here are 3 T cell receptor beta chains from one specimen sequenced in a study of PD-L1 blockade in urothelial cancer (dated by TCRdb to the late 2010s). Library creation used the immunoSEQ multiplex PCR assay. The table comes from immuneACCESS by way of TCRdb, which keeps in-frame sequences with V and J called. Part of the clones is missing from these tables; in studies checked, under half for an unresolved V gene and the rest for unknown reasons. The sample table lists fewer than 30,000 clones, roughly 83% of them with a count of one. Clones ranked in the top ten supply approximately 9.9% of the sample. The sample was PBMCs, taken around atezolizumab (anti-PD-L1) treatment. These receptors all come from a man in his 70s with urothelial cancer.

This CDR3 is CASSSGTGRGQPQHF. Here the CDR3 DNA reads TGTGCCAGCAGCTCCGGGACAGGGCGAGGACAGCCCCAGCATTTT. This chain joins TRBV5-6 and TRBJ1-5; 9 positions match TRBD1. The germline V gene encodes CDR1 SGHDT and CDR2 YYEEEE. The junction had 8 bases not matched to a gene; V was cut back by 3 bases and J by 7 bases. The CDR3 extends over 15 amino acids.

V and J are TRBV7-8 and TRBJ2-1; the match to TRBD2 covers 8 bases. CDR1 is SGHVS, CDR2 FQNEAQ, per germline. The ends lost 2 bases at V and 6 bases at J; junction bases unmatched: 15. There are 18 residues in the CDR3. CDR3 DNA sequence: TGTGCCAGCAGCTTAATGAGGTTAGCGGGACCGCCGGGCAATGAGCAGTTCTTC. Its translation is CASSLMRLAGPPGNEQFF. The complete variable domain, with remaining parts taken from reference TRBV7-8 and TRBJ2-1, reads GAGVSQSPRYKVAKRGQDVALRCDPISGHVSLFWYQQALGQGPEFLTYFQNEAQLDKSGLPSDRFFAERPEGSVSTLKIQRTQQEDSAVYLCASSLMRLAGPPGNEQFFGPGTRLTVL.

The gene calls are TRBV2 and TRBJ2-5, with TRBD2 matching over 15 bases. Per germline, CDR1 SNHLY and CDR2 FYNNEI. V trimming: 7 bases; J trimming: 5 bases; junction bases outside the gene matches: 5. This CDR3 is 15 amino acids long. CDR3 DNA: TGTGCCAGCAAGGGACTAGCGGGAGGAGGGGAGACCCAGTACTTC. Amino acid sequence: CASKGLAGGGETQYF.